This T cell receptor (beta chain) was retrieved from a study of tissue T cells after allogeneic stem cell transplantation. Time point specified: mouse harvest day 7 after allogeneic transplant. Tail vein injection delivered 10^7 T-cell-depleted bone marrow cells and 10^6 splenic CD5+ T cells. The table came from immunoSEQ multiplex PCR; TCRdb's copy has only in-frame clones and leaves some out. The table lists around 9,000 clones, 45% to 50% of them singletons, with about 7.7% in the top ten. About this clone itself: Mouse germline and gene names are used. With the read ending 1 residue before the CDR3 end, the germline J gene is used to fill in that end.

Germline V gene sequence: CDR1 NSHNY, CDR2 SYGAGN. Germline trimming cut 3 bases from V and 3 bases from J; bases unmatched to any gene: 3. There are 15 residues in the CDR3. Sequencing was performed on gut tissue. The chain couples TRBV13-1 to TRBJ2-1; 10 bases agree with TRBD2. The TCR was taken from a female BALB/c mouse given C57BL/6 T cells with graft-versus-host disease after an allogeneic hematopoietic cell transplant. The CDR3 reads CASSVRLGGYAEQFF. Partial CDR3 DNA: TGTGCCAGCAGTGTCCGACTGGGGGGCTATGCTGAGCAGTTC.